Listed below are T cell receptor beta chains from one sample, sequenced in a study of blood T cells in healthy people across ages. Using its own MiXCR run on the 5' RACE reads, TCRdb lists one record per CDR3 protein. Here the sample spans around 2 million distinct CDR3 sequences, roughly two fifths being singletons. Sequencing used blood. All receptors derive from a human donor in good health. Both conserved end residues are part of each CDR3. The order of the fields is J gene, clone size, CDR3 length, V gene, D gene, CDR3 DNA, CDR3 protein. A D gene is named only where the DNA matches it firmly. Rows give clone size only sometimes, using once, few, many, or a class for an expanded clone.

>TRBJ2-3|NA|14|TRBV10-3|TRBD1
TGTGCCATAGCCTGGGACAGGGAGGCAGATACGCAGTATTTT
CAIAWDREADTQYF
>TRBJ1-6|NA|15|TRBV6-6|NA
TGTGCCAGCAGCCGGCGGAGCTCCTATAATTCACCCCTCCACTTT
CASSRRSSYNSPLHF
>TRBJ1-1|few|15|TRBV12-3/TRBV12-4|NA
TGTGCCAGCAGTTTTCGAGGGGCGATGAACACTGAAGCTTTCTTT
CASSFRGAMNTEAFF
>TRBJ2-5|NA|14|TRBV12-3/TRBV12-4|TRBD1
TGTGCCAGCAGAGAATCGACAGGGTCAGAGACCCAGTACTTC
CASRESTGSETQYF
>TRBJ2-7|few|12|TRBV12-3/TRBV12-4|NA
TGTGCCAGCAGTCAATTCCGGAGCGAGCAGTACTTC
CASSQFRSEQYF
>TRBJ2-3|few|19|TRBV27|NA
TGTGCCAGCAGTTTAAATCCTCTCACGGGGCGGCGTCTGGCAGATACGCAGTATTTT
CASSLNPLTGRRLADTQYF
>TRBJ2-7|many|14|TRBV12-3/TRBV12-4|NA
TGTGCCAGCAGTTTACTGGCGGTCTCCTACGAGCAGTACTTC
CASSLLAVSYEQYF
>TRBJ2-7|few|15|TRBV9|TRBD2
TGTGCCAGCAGCGTCAGCGGGGGGCCTTCCTACGAGCAGTACTTC
CASSVSGGPSYEQYF
>TRBJ1-1|NA|11|TRBV30|NA
TGTGCATACGACCGGGAAACTGAAGCTTTCTTT
CAYDRETEAFF
>TRBJ2-1|once|15|TRBV7-2|TRBD1
TGTGCCAGCAGCCCGGGACAGGGAGGTTTCAATGAGCAGTTCTTC
CASSPGQGGFNEQFF